This TCR beta chain was captured by sequencing in a study of shared clonotypes between healthy human individuals. Study-wide results and limits: The researchers took only blood, and tissue repertoires probably look different.

CD45RO-negative, CCR7-selected cells formed the naive CD8 fraction, which excluded terminally differentiated effector memory CD45RA+ cells. Healthy HIV-negative adults without recent acute infections or vaccinations served as donors. Data came from immunoSEQ multiplex PCR; TCRdb stores just in-frame clones and leaves some out. The sample gives about 2 million clones, roughly 94% of which show up once; roughly 1% is in the top ten. Between the trimmed V and J ends, which lost 8 bases and 8 bases, there was a span of 12 bases. The germline V gene encodes CDR1 SNHLY and CDR2 FYNNEI. The CDR3 is 11 residues long. As regards this clone: Its antigen is unidentified.

The sequenced sample was naive CD8+ T cells sorted from blood. This TCR was recovered from a man in his late teens or twenties in good health. J is TRBJ1-1 and V is TRBV2; maybe TRBD1 (5 bases). DNA for the CDR3: TGTGCCAGCTTAGCAGGACACGAAGCTTTCTTT. It encodes CASLAGHEAFF.